This T cell receptor beta chain originates from a study of regulatory T cells in long-lasting Graves disease. This CDR3 comprises 13 residues. The V end was cut by 0 bases, the J end by 5 bases, with 8 bases between. Germline-derived CDR1 and CDR2 are SGDLS and YYNGEE. Combining iRepertoire HTBI primers with Arm-PCR of CDR3 regions, the authors built TCR beta libraries. TCRdb analysed the multiplex PCR reads with MiXCR anew, one entry per CDR3 protein. The sample consists of 350,000 to 450,000 distinct CDR3 sequences, roughly 25% of them appearing once. This clonotype was detected a few times. Time point noted: persistent/refractory GD, antithyroid drugs over 5 years with positive TRAb. Researchers made the TCR library from RNA that was extracted from PBMCs.

This specimen was peripheral blood mononuclear cells (PBMCs), taken when the disease was refractory, from a patient treated with antithyroid drugs. The origin of this receptor is a woman aged 40 to 50 with Graves disease. This sequence joins TRBV9 and TRBJ1-2, with D unresolved. Written as DNA, the CDR3 is TGTGCCAGCAGCGTAGTTGGAGGGTATGGCTACACCTTC. Protein sequence: CASSVVGGYGYTF.